This TCR beta chain appears in the sequencing data of a study of long-term antiretroviral therapy in people with HIV. In the study overall: It was about a decade before the 2015 immediate-ART recommendation that the earliest samples were taken. General study points: Compared with controls, HIV repertoires showed narrower CDR3 length ranges.

They ran version v3.0 of the immunoSEQ assay at survey level. What sequencing targeted per sample was 40,000-50,000 T-cell genomes. Using immunoSEQ multiplex PCR, the repertoire was profiled, and TCRdb retains in-frame clones only, with some absent. The table lists about 14,000 clones, 84% of them singletons. The samples, holding about 0.95-11 million cryopreserved PBMC, were thawed before DNA extraction was carried out. A remark on this clone: What it recognizes is unknown.

After removal of 5 bases from V and 6 bases from J, the junction contained 6 bases not matched to a gene. Per germline, CDR1 SGHTA and CDR2 FQGNSA. CDR3 length equals 13 residues. The clonotype originates from a man aged 30 to 39 with HIV. Sequenced here: unsorted PBMCs, sampled 0.4 years after starting antiretroviral therapy. The chain uses TRBV7-2 and TRBJ2-7, with 8 bases aligning to TRBD2. As DNA, the CDR3 is TGTGCCAGCAGCCTAGGACTAGCTAGCGAGCAGTACTTC. It specifies CASSLGLASEQYF.